Below are 13 T cell receptor beta chains sequenced from a single sample in a study of blood T cell repertoires in COVID-19. The data were produced by immunoSEQ multiplex PCR, yet TCRdb's version contains in-frame clones alone and is incomplete. The data contain about 480,000 clones, around 88% of them singletons. Specimen: peripheral blood. These receptor sequences come from a woman between 45 and 60 years old with COVID-19, enrolled during active disease.

The gene calls are TRBV9 and TRBJ1-1, with a tentative D call TRBD1 (5 bases). The CDR3 contains 15 residues. Trimming took off 4 bases at V and 1 base at J, with 14 bases between the two ends. Germline lookup yields CDR1 SGDLS and CDR2 YYNGEE. CDR3 nucleotides: TGTGCCAGCAGCCCTTTGGCGGGGCAGAACACTGAAGCTTTCTTT. Its protein product is CASSPLAGQNTEAFF.

CDR3 in amino acids: CASSPDGTGGAGAFF. CDR3 nucleotides: TGCGCCAGCAGCCCGGATGGGACAGGGGGCGCCGGGGCTTTCTTT. The chain couples TRBV5-1 to TRBJ1-1; 12 bases align to TRBD1. The CDR3 sequence is 15 residues long. Germline values: CDR1 SGHRS, CDR2 YFSETQ. The ends lost 4 bases at V and 11 bases at J; junction bases unmatched: 12. Variable domain in full (rest from reference TRBV5-1 and TRBJ1-1): KAGVTQTPRYLIKTRGQQVTLSCSPISGHRSVSWYQQTPGQGLQFLFEYFSETQRNKGNFPGRFSGRQFSNSRSEMNVSTLELGDSALYLCASSPDGTGGAGAFFGQGTRLTVV.

This rearrangement joins TRBV19 to TRBJ1-1; D is ambiguous. The CDR3 is 13 residues long. The germline CDR1 and CDR2 sequences are LNHDA and SQIVND (reference sequence). V was pared by 2 bases and J by 1 base, with 5 bases between. The CDR3 DNA reads as TGTGCCAGTAGTATACAAAAGAACACTGAAGCTTTCTTT. Encoded protein: CASSIQKNTEAFF.

This chain joins TRBV30 and TRBJ2-7, with D uncertain. CDR3 length equals 11 residues. The V and J ends lost 1 base and 3 bases respectively, with 4 bases between them. Germline V CDR1 and CDR2: GTSNPN, SVGIG (reference sequence). CDR3 protein: CAWSGSYEQYF. The CDR3 DNA is TGTGCCTGGAGTGGGAGCTACGAGCAGTACTTC.

This chain joins TRBV9 and TRBJ2-5, with 8 bases that match TRBD1. Germline CDR1 and CDR2: SGDLS and YYNGEE. The CDR3 covers 15 residues. Trimming cost V 0 bases and J 4 bases; bases outside gene matches: 5. The CDR3 region has the DNA TGTGCCAGCAGCGTAGCCACAGGGGGATCAGAGACCCAGTACTTC. This gives the protein CASSVATGGSETQYF.

The chain recombines TRBV27 with TRBJ2-7; possible D gene TRBD2, 6 bases. Trimming pared 8 bases from V and 7 bases from J, leaving 15 bases between. The CDR3 is 12 residues long. Germline lookup yields CDR1 MNHEY and CDR2 SMNVEV (reference sequence). The CDR3 nucleotides are TGTGCCAGCTGGATTGGTCGGGGGGAGCAGTACTTC. Protein: CASWIGRGEQYF.

The chain joins TRBV7-3 to TRBJ2-3, with TRBD2 identical over 7 bases. Germline loops: CDR1 SGHTA, CDR2 FQGTGA. The CDR3 contains 16 residues. V dropped 4 bases and J dropped 2; count of bases not matched to a gene: 9. The CDR3 is CASSSSSGVITDTQYF. The DNA for the CDR3 is TGTGCCAGCAGCTCCTCTAGCGGAGTAATCACAGATACGCAGTATTTT.

The chain carries TRBV6-6 and TRBJ2-5, with 7 bases identical to TRBD1. The V and J ends lost 8 bases and 2 bases, in that order; junction bases with no gene match: 11. The CDR3 sequence is 15 residues long. Germline V CDR1 and CDR2: MNHNY, SVGAGI (reference sequence). CDR3 in amino acids: CASSGRDRRQETQYF. In nucleotides, the CDR3 is TGTGCCAGCTCCGGCCGGGACAGACGACAAGAGACCCAGTACTTC.

This clone occurred a few times. This rearrangement joins TRBV24-1 to TRBJ2-3, with a tentative D call TRBD1 (5 bases). V was shortened by 9 bases and J by 1 base, with 10 bases between the two germline ends. The germline V gene has CDR1 KGHDR and CDR2 SFDVKD. The CDR3 has 13 amino acids. CDR3 coding DNA: TGTGCCACCGCAACAGGAGGCACAGATACGCAGTATTTT. Protein sequence: CATATGGTDTQYF.

J is TRBJ2-1 and V is TRBV27, with D possibly TRBD2 on 6 matching bases. V lost 7 bases and J 10 bases, leaving 23 bases between the germline ends. Germline values: CDR1 MNHEY, CDR2 SMNVEV (reference sequence). There are 15 residues in the CDR3. The CDR3 reads CASTWGDSSFAEQFF. CDR3 sequence (DNA): TGTGCCAGCACCTGGGGGGACTCCTCCTTCGCGGAGCAGTTCTTC.

This chain connects TRBV12-5 to TRBJ1-5; 10 nucleotides line up with TRBD1. The CDR3 length is 16 residues. Germline lookup yields CDR1 LGHNT and CDR2 FRNRAP. V lost 1 base, J lost 3 bases, and 3 bases stayed unmatched. This CDR3 is CASGLATGGYNQPQHF. The CDR3 nucleotides are TGTGCTAGTGGTTTGGCGACAGGGGGCTACAATCAGCCCCAGCATTTT.

The rearrangement joins TRBV5-1 to TRBJ2-6, with D uncertain. This CDR3 is 16 amino acids long. V lost 0 bases to trimming and J lost 0 bases, with 7 bases between them. CDR1 is SGHRS, CDR2 YFSETQ, per germline. The CDR3 nucleotides read TGCGCCAGCAGCTTGGTGCGGATCTCTGGGGCCAACGTCCTGACTTTC. Its protein is CASSLVRISGANVLTF.

The DNA for the CDR3 is TGTGCCAGCAGCTTAGCGTGGTCGGGACAGGGGAAGGAAAAACTGTTTTTT. This gives the protein CASSLAWSGQGKEKLFF. The genes are TRBV13 and TRBJ1-4; 10 bases line up with TRBD1. In germline, CDR1 is PRHDT, CDR2 FYEKMQ (reference sequence). The CDR3 spans 17 residues. J gave up 8 bases and V 1 base, and 10 bases lay outside the gene matches.